A selection of T cell receptor beta chains follows, all from one sample in a study of cytomegalovirus exposure and HLA in healthy donors. The data were produced by immunoSEQ multiplex PCR, yet TCRdb's version contains in-frame clones alone and is incomplete. This specimen shows about 99,000 clones; the ten leading clones hold about 3%. The source material was PBMCs. The origin of the receptors is a middle-aged man in good health and CMV-seronegative. Each CDR3 is given with its conserved first and last residue. The order of the fields is D gene, V gene, J gene, CDR3 protein, CDR3 DNA. D genes are given only for firm matches.

D gene: TRBD1; V gene: TRBV4-1; J gene: TRBJ2-7; CDR3 protein: CASSPGDRQPYEQYF; CDR3 DNA: TGCGCCAGCAGCCCCGGGGACAGGCAACCCTACGAGCAGTACTTC
D gene: TRBD2; V gene: TRBV6-5; J gene: TRBJ2-1; CDR3 protein: CASSYSGLVSYNEQFF; CDR3 DNA: TGTGCCAGCAGTTACTCGGGACTAGTCTCCTACAATGAGCAGTTCTTC
D gene: -; V gene: TRBV5-6; J gene: TRBJ2-1; CDR3 protein: CASSSGVGLGVNEQFF; CDR3 DNA: TGTGCCAGCAGCTCCGGGGTGGGACTTGGGGTCAATGAGCAGTTCTTC
D gene: TRBD1; V gene: TRBV11-2; J gene: TRBJ2-1; CDR3 protein: CASSSGQGTYNEQFF; CDR3 DNA: TGTGCCAGCAGCTCGGGACAGGGAACCTACAATGAGCAGTTCTTC
D gene: TRBD1; V gene: TRBV5-4; J gene: TRBJ1-1; CDR3 protein: CASSLKTGANTEAFF; CDR3 DNA: TGTGCCAGCAGCTTGAAGACAGGGGCGAACACTGAAGCTTTCTTT
D gene: TRBD1; V gene: TRBV7-8; J gene: TRBJ2-7; CDR3 protein: CASSSGQGPSYEQYF; CDR3 DNA: TGTGCCAGCAGCTCGGGACAGGGACCCAGCTACGAGCAGTACTTC
D gene: TRBD2; V gene: TRBV28; J gene: TRBJ2-2; CDR3 protein: CASSGGSSNTGELFF; CDR3 DNA: TGTGCCAGCAGCGGGGGGTCATCGAACACCGGGGAGCTGTTTTTT
D gene: TRBD1; V gene: TRBV19; J gene: TRBJ1-5; CDR3 protein: CASSNEKGQGNNQPQHF; CDR3 DNA: TGTGCCAGTAGTAACGAAAAGGGACAGGGGAACAATCAGCCCCAGCATTTT
D gene: -; V gene: TRBV5-6; J gene: TRBJ2-4; CDR3 protein: CASTSLRGDKNIQYF; CDR3 DNA: TGTGCCAGCACCAGCCTCAGGGGAGACAAAAACATTCAGTACTTC
D gene: -; V gene: TRBV4-2; J gene: TRBJ2-7; CDR3 protein: CASSQDADSYEQYF; CDR3 DNA: TGTGCCAGCAGCCAAGACGCGGACAGCTACGAGCAGTACTTC
D gene: -; V gene: TRBV10-2; J gene: TRBJ1-1; CDR3 protein: CASSETPGMTFF; CDR3 DNA: TGCGCCAGCAGTGAGACCCCGGGGATGACTTTCTTT
D gene: TRBD2; V gene: TRBV11-3; J gene: TRBJ2-3; CDR3 protein: CASSLGNRGLAGVDTQYF; CDR3 DNA: TGTGCCAGCAGCTTAGGGAACCGCGGACTAGCGGGAGTAGATACGCAGTATTTT
D gene: -; V gene: TRBV30; J gene: TRBJ1-1; CDR3 protein: CAWRSAYTEAFF; CDR3 DNA: TGTGCCTGGAGAAGCGCTTACACTGAAGCTTTCTTT
D gene: -; V gene: TRBV6-5; J gene: TRBJ2-3; CDR3 protein: CASTVRTESTDTQYF; CDR3 DNA: TGTGCCAGCACCGTGAGGACTGAGAGCACAGATACGCAGTATTTT
D gene: -; V gene: TRBV27; J gene: TRBJ1-5; CDR3 protein: CASRAGNNQPQHF; CDR3 DNA: TGTGCCAGCCGCGCGGGTAACAATCAGCCCCAGCATTTT
D gene: -; V gene: TRBV11-2; J gene: TRBJ1-1; CDR3 protein: CASSPQGQKTEAFF; CDR3 DNA: TGTGCCAGCAGCCCCCAGGGGCAAAAGACTGAAGCTTTCTTT
D gene: -; V gene: TRBV7-9; J gene: TRBJ2-3; CDR3 protein: CASSSQARIDTQYF; CDR3 DNA: TGTGCCAGCAGCTCCCAGGCCAGGATAGATACGCAGTATTTT
D gene: -; V gene: TRBV5-1; J gene: TRBJ1-1; CDR3 protein: CASKEQNTEAFF; CDR3 DNA: TGCGCCAGCAAAGAACAGAACACTGAAGCTTTCTTT
D gene: -; V gene: TRBV18; J gene: TRBJ1-3; CDR3 protein: CASSPEQSPSSGNTIYF; CDR3 DNA: TGTGCCAGCTCACCGGAACAGAGCCCTTCCTCTGGAAACACCATATATTTT
D gene: TRBD1; V gene: TRBV6-5; J gene: TRBJ1-3; CDR3 protein: CASSTGGIFGNTIYF; CDR3 DNA: TGTGCCAGCAGTACAGGGGGCATCTTTGGAAACACCATATATTTT
D gene: -; V gene: TRBV18; J gene: TRBJ2-4; CDR3 protein: CASSPQGGGIQYF; CDR3 DNA: TGTGCCAGCTCACCGCAGGGGGGTGGCATTCAGTACTTC
D gene: -; V gene: TRBV27; J gene: TRBJ1-5; CDR3 protein: CASSLLGRDNRGGNQPQHF; CDR3 DNA: TGTGCCAGCAGTTTATTGGGCAGGGACAATCGGGGGGGAAATCAGCCCCAGCATTTT
D gene: -; V gene: TRBV7-2; J gene: TRBJ1-5; CDR3 protein: CASSGLRGNQPQHF; CDR3 DNA: TGTGCCAGCAGCGGCCTAAGGGGGAATCAGCCCCAGCATTTT
D gene: -; V gene: TRBV18; J gene: TRBJ1-3; CDR3 protein: CASSRGSSGNTIYF; CDR3 DNA: TGTGCCAGCTCACGCGGGTCTTCTGGAAACACCATATATTTT
D gene: TRBD2; V gene: TRBV19; J gene: TRBJ2-7; CDR3 protein: CASSTTGTAGGEYF; CDR3 DNA: TGTGCCAGTAGTACTACCGGGACCGCCGGGGGGGAATACTTC
D gene: TRBD1; V gene: TRBV28; J gene: TRBJ2-7; CDR3 protein: CASSSGGTEQYF; CDR3 DNA: TGTGCCAGCAGTTCAGGGGGCACCGAGCAGTACTTC
D gene: TRBD2; V gene: TRBV11-2; J gene: TRBJ2-7; CDR3 protein: CASSRGVAGVNEQYF; CDR3 DNA: TGTGCCAGCAGCCGCGGGGTAGCGGGAGTAAACGAGCAGTACTTC
D gene: -; V gene: TRBV7-9; J gene: TRBJ2-3; CDR3 protein: CASSPSVLTDTQYF; CDR3 DNA: TGTGCCAGCAGCCCCTCTGTTTTAACAGATACGCAGTATTTT
D gene: TRBD1; V gene: TRBV19; J gene: TRBJ1-2; CDR3 protein: CASSIIQGSGGYTF; CDR3 DNA: TGTGCCAGTAGTATAATACAGGGGAGTGGTGGCTACACCTTC
D gene: -; V gene: TRBV15; J gene: TRBJ1-2; CDR3 protein: CATSRPDSLYGYTF; CDR3 DNA: TGTGCCACCAGCCGCCCGGACAGTCTGTATGGCTACACCTTC
D gene: TRBD1; V gene: TRBV2; J gene: TRBJ2-7; CDR3 protein: CASKPGQEYYEQYF; CDR3 DNA: TGTGCCAGCAAACCGGGACAGGAATACTACGAGCAGTACTTC
D gene: TRBD2; V gene: TRBV7-9; J gene: TRBJ2-2; CDR3 protein: CASSYLAGVRSGELFF; CDR3 DNA: TGTGCCAGCAGCTATCTAGCGGGAGTTCGGTCCGGGGAGCTGTTTTTT